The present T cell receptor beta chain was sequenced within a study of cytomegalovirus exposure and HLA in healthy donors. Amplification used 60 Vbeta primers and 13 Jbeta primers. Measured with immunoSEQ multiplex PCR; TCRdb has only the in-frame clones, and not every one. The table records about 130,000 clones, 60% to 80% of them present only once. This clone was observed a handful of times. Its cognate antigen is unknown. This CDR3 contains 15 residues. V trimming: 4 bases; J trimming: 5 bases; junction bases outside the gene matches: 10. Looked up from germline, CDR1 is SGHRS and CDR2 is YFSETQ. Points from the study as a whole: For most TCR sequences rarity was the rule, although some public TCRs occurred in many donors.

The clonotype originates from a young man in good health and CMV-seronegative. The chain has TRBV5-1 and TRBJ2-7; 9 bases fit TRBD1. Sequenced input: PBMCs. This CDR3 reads CASSRPGQGRDEQYF. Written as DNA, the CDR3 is TGCGCCAGCAGCCGACCGGGACAGGGCAGGGACGAGCAGTACTTC.